These T cell receptor beta chains were read from a single sample in a study of blood T cell repertoires in COVID-19. Only in-frame clones appear in the TCRdb table, and some are missing; sequencing was by immunoSEQ multiplex PCR. The sample has 350,000 to 450,000 clones, around 87% seen once; the top ten hold roughly 2%. What was sequenced was PBMCs or T cells enriched from blood (not recorded which). The receptors were gathered from a man between 35 and 55 years old in a cohort exposed to, infected with or recovered from COVID-19 (not recorded which). CDR3s leave out the opening cysteine and the closing phenylalanine or tryptophan.

13 | TRBV6-1 | ASSEGSTGGYGYT
14 | TRBV7-8 | ASSFRTGHTNYGYT
13 | TRBV5-4 | ASSFGGAENYGYT
12 | TRBV11-2 | ASSLDQNTGELF
14 | TRBV18 | ASSPLAGATTDTQY
12 | TRBV7-6 | ASRASLTNEKLF
11 | TRBV18 | ASSPLATDTQY
11 | TRBV30 | AWSVGISYGYT
12 | TRBV28 | ASSSPPSGNTIY
13 | TRBV11-3 | ASSLGGGVGDTQY
12 | TRBV5-4 | ASSLAGPGNTIY
13 | TRBV28 | ASSPRDRPYNEQF
10 | TRBV6-6 | ASSYEETEAF
12 | TRBV7-3 | ASSLTHMNTEAF
13 | TRBV7-6 | ASSSGGGSGETQY
11 | TRBV29-1 | SVSGTGDYEQY
12 | TRBV6-5 | ASSRRGNNSPLH
13 | TRBV4-1 | ASSPGDSLSYGYT